The 21 T cell receptor beta chains reported below all come from one sample, sequenced in a study of chemoradiotherapy in HPV16-positive cancers. Using immunoSEQ multiplex PCR, the repertoire was profiled, and TCRdb retains in-frame clones only, with some absent. There are some 32,000 clones in the sample; about nine tenths occur only once, and approximately 5% lies in the top ten. Specimen: blood, collected from a patient who underwent chemoradiotherapy. The origin of the receptors is a human donor with HPV-associated anogenital cancer.

The V and J genes are TRBV7-2 and TRBJ2-1; 12 bases fit TRBD2. With V trimmed by 5 bases and J by 7 bases, 6 bases remained unmatched. The germline CDR1 and CDR2 sequences are SGHTA and FQGNSA. CDR3 length: 15 residues. The CDR3 DNA is TGTGCCAGCAGCCCTAGCGGGGGGGCACGAAATGAGCAGTTCTTC. Translated: CASSPSGGARNEQFF.

This rearrangement joins TRBV7-9 to TRBJ2-7; weak D call: TRBD1 (5 bases). CDR3 length: 14 residues. V was shortened by 3 bases and J by 2 bases, with 11 bases between the two germline ends. Germline V gives CDR1 SEHNR, CDR2 FQNEAQ (reference sequence). The CDR3 reads CASSFWTSTYEQYF. CDR3 bases: TGTGCCAGCAGCTTTTGGACATCTACCTACGAGCAGTACTTC.

The chain employs TRBV19 and TRBJ2-7; tentative D call: TRBD2 (5 bases). V was cut by 6 bases and J by 2 bases, with 11 bases left in between. CDR1 is LNHDA and CDR2 is SQIVND in the germline V gene (reference sequence). The CDR3 has 13 residues. The CDR3 reads CASRRGPTYEQYF. CDR3 sequence (DNA): TGTGCCAGTAGAAGAGGGCCGACCTACGAGCAGTACTTC.

This clone appeared a few times. The chain uses TRBV29-1 and TRBJ2-3; D might be TRBD2 (6 bases). Trimming left V 3 bases short and J 6 bases short, with 22 bases between. Germline CDR1 is SQVTM and CDR2 is ANQGSEA. The CDR3 consists of 16 residues. CDR3 nucleotides: TGCAGCGTTGATTCCCCGGGAGCTAGCCAGGCTGATACGCAGTATTTT. Translating it yields CSVDSPGASQADTQYF.

Of note for this clone: The sample has other DNA sequences that encode this CDR3 too. The V call is TRBV19, the J call TRBJ1-2; 9 bases fit TRBD1. Germline V CDR1 and CDR2: LNHDA, SQIVND (reference sequence). V lost 3 bases to trimming and J lost 6 bases; unmatched junction nucleotides: 8. CDR3 length equals 15 residues. CDR3 DNA: TGTGCCAGTAGTATTTCGACAGGGGGAGAAAATGGCTACACCTTC. Its protein is CASSISTGGENGYTF.

The V call is TRBV5-1, the J call TRBJ2-7, with D possibly being TRBD1 (6 bases). Germline-derived CDR1 and CDR2 are SGHRS and YFSETQ. The V end was cut by 4 bases, the J end by 2 bases, with 13 bases between. The CDR3 contains 14 residues. DNA of the CDR3: TGCGCCAGCAGCCGGCAGGGGAGTACCTACGAGCAGTACTTC. Amino acids: CASSRQGSTYEQYF.

The chain uses TRBV7-6 and TRBJ2-5, with D perhaps being TRBD1 or TRBD2 (5 bases each). CDR3 length: 16 amino acids. Trimming took 2 bases from V and 2 from J, leaving 15 bases between them. Germline lookup yields CDR1 SGHVS and CDR2 FNYEAQ. The CDR3 protein is CASSLSPGALQETQYF. DNA of the CDR3: TGTGCCAGCAGCTTATCCCCCGGGGCCCTTCAAGAGACCCAGTACTTC.

V gene TRBV19 combines with J gene TRBJ2-3; either TRBD1 or TRBD2 may supply D (6 bases each). V was pared by 7 bases and J by 8 bases, with 19 bases between. Germline values: CDR1 LNHDA, CDR2 SQIVND (reference sequence). The CDR3 covers 14 residues. The CDR3, as DNA: TGTGCCAGTACCGCCAATAGGGGGGAGCCTACGCAGTATTTT. Translating it yields CASTANRGEPTQYF. Full variable domain (rest looked up from reference TRBV19 and TRBJ2-3): DGGITQSPKYLFRKEGQNVTLSCEQNLNHDAMYWYRQDPGQGLRLIYYSQIVNDFQKGDIAEGYSVSREKKESFPLTVTSAQKNPTAFYLCASTANRGEPTQYFGPGTRLTVL.

This clone was found a few times. No conserved phenylalanine or tryptophan ends this CDR3, so it is likely a read error. The DNA is omitted, as the CDR3 cannot be located on it reliably, and the CDR3 follows TCRdb's listing. The CDR3 here is CASSTTNPGTGIV. The chain joins TRBV19 to TRBJ1-1; TRBD1, the D gene given by the table, was not confirmed from the DNA. Including both end residues, the CDR3 is 13 amino acids long. The germline CDR1 and CDR2 sequences are LNHDA and SQIVND (reference sequence).

This chain links TRBV28 with TRBJ2-1, with TRBD1 identical over 7 bases. The CDR3 runs to 14 residues. The V gene's germline CDR1 is MDHEN and CDR2 SYDVKM. After removal of 8 bases from V and 4 bases from J, the junction contained 8 bases not matched to a gene. The CDR3: CASLRDSRYNEQFF. CDR3 nucleotides: TGTGCCAGCCTTAGGGACAGCCGTTACAATGAGCAGTTCTTC.

This clone was seen once. The chain joins TRBV18 to TRBJ2-5, with D maybe TRBD2 (6 bases). The CDR3 covers 14 residues. Between the trimmed V and J ends, which lost 2 bases and 5 bases, there was a span of 12 bases. Germline V gene lookup returns CDR1 KGHSH and CDR2 LQKENI. The CDR3 loop reads CASSPVGGGETQYF. CDR3 nucleotide sequence: TGTGCCAGCTCACCAGTTGGAGGAGGGGAGACCCAGTACTTC.

The V call is TRBV2, the J call TRBJ2-1; TRBD1 matches at 8 bases. From germline, CDR1 is SNHLY and CDR2 FYNNEI. The junction had 8 bases not matched to a gene; V was cut back by 6 bases and J by 7 bases. This CDR3 has 14 amino acids. The CDR3 sequence is CASSATGTGNEQFF. DNA for the CDR3: TGTGCCAGCAGCGCCACCGGGACAGGTAATGAGCAGTTCTTC.

V is TRBV2 and J is TRBJ1-5, with TRBD1 identical over 7 bases. Germline CDR1 SNHLY, CDR2 FYNNEI. J lost 1 base, V lost 8 bases, and 8 bases had no gene match. There are 15 residues in the CDR3. CDR3 protein: CASGGTVGSNQPQHF. DNA for the CDR3: TGTGCCAGCGGCGGGACAGTCGGGAGCAATCAGCCCCAGCATTTT.

V usage is TRBV9 and J usage is TRBJ2-5; weak D call: TRBD2 (5 bases). The CDR3 totals 15 residues. V dropped 0 bases and J dropped 5 bases, with 14 bases sitting between them. The germline V gene encodes CDR1 SGDLS and CDR2 YYNGEE. CDR3 protein: CASSVATGSGETQYF. In DNA, the CDR3 is TGTGCCAGCAGCGTAGCTACGGGGTCCGGTGAGACCCAGTACTTC. The entire variable domain, with the rest obtained from reference TRBV9 and TRBJ2-5, is as follows: DSGVTQTPKHLITATGQRVTLRCSPRSGDLSVYWYQQSLDQGLQFLIQYYNGEERAKGNILERFSAQQFPDLHSELNLSSLELGDSALYFCASSVATGSGETQYFGPGTRLLVL.

This chain uses TRBV5-4 with TRBJ1-1; TRBD1 matches 8 bases. The germline gives CDR1 SGHNT, CDR2 YYREEE (reference sequence). Trimming took 4 bases from V and 2 from J; bases not matched to a gene: 4. There are 14 residues in the CDR3. The DNA of the CDR3 is TGTGCCAGCAGCCTGACAGGGGTAAACACTGAAGCTTTCTTT. Translating gives CASSLTGVNTEAFF.

V usage is TRBV5-8 and J usage is TRBJ1-5; tentative D call: TRBD1 (5 bases). The CDR3 spans 16 residues. Germline CDR1 SGHTS, CDR2 YDEGEE. Trimming cost V 4 bases and J 3 bases, with 17 bases left between them. The CDR3 here is CASSQLGWGNNQPQHF. CDR3 in DNA: TGTGCCAGCAGCCAGCTGGGATGGGGGAACAATCAGCCCCAGCATTTT.

The chain is built from TRBV5-6 and TRBJ2-7; D is uncertain. The V and J ends lost 7 bases and 3 bases respectively, with 14 bases between them. CDR1 and CDR2 (germline): SGHDT, YYEEEE. The CDR3 totals 13 residues. The CDR3, as DNA: TGTGCCAGCTCCCGGTGGATCCTCTACGAGCAGTACTTC. Residues: CASSRWILYEQYF.

The chain is built from TRBV18 and TRBJ2-7; tentatively, D is TRBD2 (7 bases). Germline loops: CDR1 KGHSH, CDR2 LQKENI. V dropped 6 bases and J dropped 3 bases, with 12 bases sitting between them. This CDR3 is built from 13 residues. CDR3 DNA: TGTGCCAGCTCTCCGGGGGGCGGCTACGAGCAGTACTTC. It translates to CASSPGGGYEQYF. The full variable domain, its missing parts supplied by reference TRBV18 and TRBJ2-7, is NAGVMQNPRHLVRRRGQEARLRCSPMKGHSHVYWYRQLPEEGLKFMVYLQKENIIDESGMPKERFSAEFPKEGPSILRIQQVVRGDSAAYFCASSPGGGYEQYFGPGTRLTVT.

V usage is TRBV10-2 and J usage is TRBJ1-1; 9 nucleotides align to TRBD1. V gave up 0 bases and J gave up 0 bases; unmatched junction bases: 11. The CDR3 spans 19 residues. In germline, CDR1 is WSHSY, CDR2 SAAADI. Here the CDR3 reads CASSESSGARTGVNTEAFF. In DNA, the CDR3 is TGCGCCAGCAGTGAGTCGTCGGGGGCAAGGACAGGGGTGAACACTGAAGCTTTCTTT.

The sample holds a few counts of this clone. The genes are TRBV5-6 and TRBJ2-7, with 8 bases aligning to TRBD2. V trimming: 0 bases; J trimming: 0 bases; junction bases outside the gene matches: 2. The CDR3 sequence is 15 residues long. The V gene's germline CDR1 is SGHDT and CDR2 YYEEEE. The CDR3 DNA reads as TGTGCCAGCAGCTTGGGACTAGCGCCCTCCTACGAGCAGTACTTC. It specifies CASSLGLAPSYEQYF.

The V call is TRBV7-9, the J call TRBJ2-3; D uncertain. The ends were cut back, 2 bases at V and 6 bases at J, with 18 bases in the middle. The CDR3 length is 16 residues. Germline V gene sequence: CDR1 SEHNR, CDR2 FQNEAQ (reference sequence). CDR3 residues: CASSLWVTEGRDTQYF. The CDR3 bases are TGTGCCAGCAGCTTATGGGTGACGGAAGGGCGTGATACGCAGTATTTT.